The entry below gives a single TCR beta chain sequence along with its context. The method was immunoSEQ multiplex PCR; TCRdb's version includes in-frame clones alone and lacks a portion of them. In the table there are around 30,000 clones, roughly nine tenths of which are singletons. Germline CDR1 reads MDHEN; CDR2 reads SYDVKM. V was cut by 6 bases and J by 4 bases, with 15 bases left in between. This CDR3 spans 14 amino acids. This sample is part of a study of PD-1 blockade in classical Hodgkin lymphoma. Specified time point: cycle 4 day 1 (C4D1), after five to seven weeks of nivolumab. Patients all relapsed after autologous stem cell transplantation, and there was variation in brentuximab vedotin exposure. Isolation of CD4+ T cells from thawed PBMCs was performed by magnetic negative selection.

This chain uses TRBV28 with TRBJ2-5, with D possibly matching TRBD1 (5 bases). The material sequenced was CD4+ T cells from blood, taken before the fourth cycle of nivolumab. The origin of this receptor is a human donor with classical Hodgkin lymphoma. CDR3: CASSRTGGSETQYF. In DNA form, the CDR3 reads TGTGCCAGCAGCCGCACAGGTGGCTCAGAGACCCAGTACTTC.